The clone carrying this TCR beta chain was recorded once. The sample originates from a study of blood T cell repertoires in COVID-19. At the level of the study: The study drew acute and convalescent COVID-19 samples from the United States, Italy and Spain. The analysed material was cDNA or gDNA that came from T cells, B-cell-depleted T cells, or PBMCs.

Trimming at V came to 9 bases and at J to 0 bases, leaving 20 bases not matched to a gene. The CDR3 length is 19 residues. CDR1 is SEHNR and CDR2 is FQNEAQ in the germline V gene (reference sequence). Produced via immunoSEQ multiplex PCR; TCRdb's table is partial and in-frame only. This sample has 150,000 to 200,000 clones, with around 86% found just once. This receptor was obtained from a man aged 35 to 55 with active or convalescent COVID-19. Sequencing was performed on peripheral blood. The V call is TRBV7-9, the J call TRBJ1-3, with 7 positions matching TRBD1. The CDR3 loop is CASMETGIKRDHSGNTIYF. The CDR3 DNA sequence: TGTGCCAGTATGGAGACAGGGATCAAGCGTGACCACTCTGGAAACACCATATATTTT.